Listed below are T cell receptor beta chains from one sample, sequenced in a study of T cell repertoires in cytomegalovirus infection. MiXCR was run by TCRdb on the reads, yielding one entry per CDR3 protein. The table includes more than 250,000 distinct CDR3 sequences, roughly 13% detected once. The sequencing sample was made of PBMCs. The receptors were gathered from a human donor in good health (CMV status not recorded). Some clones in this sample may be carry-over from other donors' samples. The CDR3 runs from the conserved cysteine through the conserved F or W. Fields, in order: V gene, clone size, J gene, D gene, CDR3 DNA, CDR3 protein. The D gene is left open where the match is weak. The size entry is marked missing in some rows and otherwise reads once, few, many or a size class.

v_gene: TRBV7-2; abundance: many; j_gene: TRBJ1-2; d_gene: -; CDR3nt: TGTGCCAGCAGCTTACGCCGGTTCAACTATGGCTACACCTTC; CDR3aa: CASSLRRFNYGYTF
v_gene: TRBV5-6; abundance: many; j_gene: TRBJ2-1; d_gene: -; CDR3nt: TGTGCCAGCAGCTTCGGGACGGAGCAGTTCTTC; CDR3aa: CASSFGTEQFF
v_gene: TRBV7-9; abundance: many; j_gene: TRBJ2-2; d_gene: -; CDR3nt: TGTGCCAGCAGCTTAAAGGACGGGAACACCGGGGAGCTGTTTTTT; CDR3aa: CASSLKDGNTGELFF
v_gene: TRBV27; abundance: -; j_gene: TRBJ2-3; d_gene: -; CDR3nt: TGTGCCAGCAGTCCCGGGTCGTTTGGGGACACAGATACGCAGTATTTT; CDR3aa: CASSPGSFGDTDTQYF
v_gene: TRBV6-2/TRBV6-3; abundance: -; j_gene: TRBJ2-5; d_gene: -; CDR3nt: TGTGCCAGCAGTCGACAGGCGGACGTGGAGACCCAGTACTTC; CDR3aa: CASSRQADVETQYF
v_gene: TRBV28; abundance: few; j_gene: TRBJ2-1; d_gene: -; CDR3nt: TGTGCCAGCCGCCGGTTAAGGGATAGCTCCTACAATGAGCAGTTCTTC; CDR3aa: CASRRLRDSSYNEQFF
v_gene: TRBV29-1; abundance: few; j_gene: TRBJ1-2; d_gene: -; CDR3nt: TGCAGCGTTGATGGGGTCAGGGGAGGAGGAGGCTACACCTTC; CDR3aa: CSVDGVRGGGGYTF
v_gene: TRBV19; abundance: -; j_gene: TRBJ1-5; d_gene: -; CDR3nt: TGTGCCAGTAGTATAAGCAGTAGCAATCAGCCCCAGCATTTT; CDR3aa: CASSISSSNQPQHF
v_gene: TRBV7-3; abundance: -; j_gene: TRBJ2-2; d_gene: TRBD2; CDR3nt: TGTGCCAGCAGCAAAAAAGCGGGGTTGATCCCGGGGGACACCGGGGAGCTGTTTTTT; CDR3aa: CASSKKAGLIPGDTGELFF
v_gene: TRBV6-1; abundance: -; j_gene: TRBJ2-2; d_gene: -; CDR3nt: TGTGCCAGCAGTGAGTACGAGGGGTCCACCGGGGAGCTGTTTTTT; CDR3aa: CASSEYEGSTGELFF
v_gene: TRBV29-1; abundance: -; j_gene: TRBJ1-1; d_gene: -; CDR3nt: TGCAGCGTTGAACTTGGAACAAACACTGAAGCTTTCTTT; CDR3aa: CSVELGTNTEAFF
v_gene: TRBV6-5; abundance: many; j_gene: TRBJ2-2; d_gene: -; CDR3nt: TGTGCCAGCAGTTATCTCCGGCCCGGGGAGCTGTTTTTT; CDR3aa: CASSYLRPGELFF
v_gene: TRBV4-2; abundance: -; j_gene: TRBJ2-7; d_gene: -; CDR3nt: TGTGCCAGCAGCCAAGGAGGAGGGCTTAGCTACGAGCAGTACTTC; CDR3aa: CASSQGGGLSYEQYF
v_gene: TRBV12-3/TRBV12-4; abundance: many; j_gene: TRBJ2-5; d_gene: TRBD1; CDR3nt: TGTGCCAGCAGTGTTCAGGGGGTTCAGGTTACCCAGTACTTC; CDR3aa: CASSVQGVQVTQYF
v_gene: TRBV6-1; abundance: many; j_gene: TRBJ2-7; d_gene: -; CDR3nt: TGTGCGGGCAGCAGGGGTTACGAGCAGTACTTC; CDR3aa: CAGSRGYEQYF
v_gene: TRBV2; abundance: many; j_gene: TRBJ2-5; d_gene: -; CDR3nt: TGTGCCAGCAGTGATAGTGACAGAACTCAAGAGACCCAGTACTTC; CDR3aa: CASSDSDRTQETQYF
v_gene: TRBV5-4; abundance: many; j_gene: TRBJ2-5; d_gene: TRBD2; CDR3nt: TGTGCCAGCAGCTCACTAGCGGGGGAAGAGACCCAGTACTTC; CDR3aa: CASSSLAGEETQYF